This is a list of T cell receptor beta chains from one sample in a study of blood T cells in healthy people across ages. TCRdb reprocessed the 5' RACE reads with MiXCR, giving one entry per CDR3 protein. The sample carries approximately 690,000 distinct CDR3 sequences, approximately 40% recorded once. The sequencing sample was made of blood. These receptors came from an elderly man in good health. Both conserved end residues are trimmed from each CDR3.

>TRBV20-1|TRBJ2-2|14
SARGTSGKDTGELF
>TRBV6-2/TRBV6-3|TRBJ1-2|11
ASNPDRAGGYT
>TRBV6-5|TRBJ2-4|14
ASSYWGAQMGYGQY
>TRBV7-3|TRBJ2-3|12
ASSFNIGSDTQY
>TRBV7-6|TRBJ2-5|14
ASSLDITGDQETQY
>TRBV29-1|TRBJ1-4|14
SVEGRPQGAGEKLF
>TRBV15|TRBJ1-2|11
ATSRDLGGGYT
>TRBV28|TRBJ1-5|13
ASRQLTGIGQPQH
>TRBV6-2/TRBV6-3|TRBJ1-2|14
ASIRGTAHGVYGYT
>TRBV5-1|TRBJ2-5|13
ASSLVTATQETQY
>TRBV20-1|TRBJ2-1|10
SAGGRANEQF
>TRBV7-3|TRBJ2-1|16
ASSFYPSTGGKYNEQF
>TRBV2|TRBJ2-5|15
ASSASFLDRNKETQY
>TRBV6-6|TRBJ2-5|13
ASSYRRDSQETQY
>TRBV6-5|TRBJ2-7|10
ASRDTTYEQY
>TRBV27|TRBJ1-1|13
ASSPTGTSGTEAF
>TRBV6-2/TRBV6-3|TRBJ1-2|14
ASSYPGQAGGFGYT
>TRBV20-1|TRBJ2-7|15
SATSPWDSPSSYEQY
>TRBV20-1|TRBJ2-5|14
SARVVDSWYQETQY
>TRBV18|TRBJ2-7|11
ASSPGTDYEQY
>TRBV15|TRBJ1-2|15
ATSRGAGRSRDYGYT
>TRBV5-5|TRBJ2-2|11
ASGTVGTGELF
>TRBV7-2|TRBJ2-7|14
ASSTGTSGRAYEQY
>TRBV20-1|TRBJ2-7|13
SARRAVPSGYEQY
>TRBV2|TRBJ1-1|10
ASRREGTEAF
>TRBV12-3/TRBV12-4|TRBJ2-5|14
ASSTTGTSGSNEQY
>TRBV9|TRBJ2-5|11
ASSASPPETQY
>TRBV27|TRBJ2-7|13
ASSRGQGKGNEQY
>TRBV7-2|TRBJ2-7|11
ASRLDYTYEQY
>TRBV7-6|TRBJ1-2|12
ASSPTTGNYGYT
>TRBV29-1|TRBJ2-3|12
SVVSGGRTDTQY
>TRBV15|TRBJ2-6|16
ATSRDTAESSGANVLT
>TRBV4-2|TRBJ2-2|16
ASSQWGSSGESTGELF
>TRBV5-4|TRBJ1-2|13
ASSPGQGTSYGYT
>TRBV28|TRBJ2-7|12
ASSFRSISYEQY
>TRBV20-1|TRBJ2-7|13
SARGGGYPSGEQY
>TRBV7-3|TRBJ1-1|13
ASSLIPEMNTEAF
>TRBV6-1|.|15
ASRRKTSGDLNNEQY
>TRBV9|TRBJ2-5|13
ASSSYRQDQETQY
>TRBV21-1|TRBJ1-2|13
PSSTADRHDYGYT
>TRBV7-8|TRBJ1-2|14
ASSLPKGPGDYGYT
>TRBV7-9|TRBJ2-5|14
ASSLRIGGSQETQY
>TRBV3-1|TRBJ2-7|14
ASSQEFSGRRQEQY
>TRBV7-2|TRBJ2-7|14
ASSFDGTSGKDEQY
>TRBV6-2/TRBV6-3|.|14
ASSYSRAGSYNEQY
>TRBV25-1|TRBJ2-4|16
ASSAPPTGPLAKNIQY